The TCR beta chain described here comes from a study of T cells in tuberculosis. Study-wide background: Sequenced TCRs come from CD1B-GMM tetramer-binding T cells. A South African cohort included IGRA-negative adolescents, latently infected IGRA-positive adolescents and adults with active tuberculosis. Study outcomes and limitations: The TCR-beta difference was not significant; alpha differences partly reflected length.

The CDR3 has 15 amino acids. V was trimmed by 4 bases and J by 8 bases, leaving 18 bases between them. From germline, CDR1 is SGDLS and CDR2 YYNGEE. The table came from immunoSEQ multiplex PCR; TCRdb's copy has only in-frame clones and leaves some out. The repertoire holds approximately 30,000 clones, with around 97% as singletons. Each donor contributed about 100,000 T cells on average, unsorted. As regards this clone: Its antigen remains unidentified.

The sequence derives from a donor aged 10 to 29 with latent tuberculosis or without tuberculosis infection. Source material: PBMCs. This chain connects TRBV9 to TRBJ1-4; D unclear. CDR3 loop: CASSFRDSLYEKLFF. Written as DNA, the CDR3 is TGTGCCAGCAGCTTCCGGGATTCTCTCTACGAAAAACTGTTTTTT.